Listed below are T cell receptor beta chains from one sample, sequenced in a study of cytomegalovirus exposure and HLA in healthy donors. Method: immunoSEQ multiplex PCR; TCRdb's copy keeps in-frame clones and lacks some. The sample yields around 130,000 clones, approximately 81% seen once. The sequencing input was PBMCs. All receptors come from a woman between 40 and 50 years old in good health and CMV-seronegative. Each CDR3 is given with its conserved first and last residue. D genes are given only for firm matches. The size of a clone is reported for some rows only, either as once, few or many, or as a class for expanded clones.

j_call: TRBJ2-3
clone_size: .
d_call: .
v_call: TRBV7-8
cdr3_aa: CASSFGTRSSDTQYF
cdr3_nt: TGTGCCAGCAGCTTTGGCACGAGGTCGTCAGATACGCAGTATTTT

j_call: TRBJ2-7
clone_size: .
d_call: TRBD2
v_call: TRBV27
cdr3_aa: CASSPFAGEYEQYF
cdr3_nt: TGTGCCAGCAGCCCCTTTGCGGGAGAGTACGAGCAGTACTTC

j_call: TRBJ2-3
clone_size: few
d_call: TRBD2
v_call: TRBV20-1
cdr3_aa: CSAGGADTQYF
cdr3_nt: TGCAGTGCTGGGGGGGCAGATACGCAGTATTTT

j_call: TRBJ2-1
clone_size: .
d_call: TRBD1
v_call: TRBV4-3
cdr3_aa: CASSQEWDRESSYNEQFF
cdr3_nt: TGCGCCAGCAGCCAAGAATGGGACAGGGAGAGCTCCTACAATGAGCAGTTCTTC

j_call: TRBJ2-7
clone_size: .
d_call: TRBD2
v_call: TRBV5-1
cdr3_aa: CASRRGTSGVTYEQYF
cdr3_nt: TGCGCCAGCAGACGTGGGACTAGCGGGGTTACCTACGAGCAGTACTTC

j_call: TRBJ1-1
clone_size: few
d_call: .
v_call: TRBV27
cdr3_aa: CASSLAGRTEAFF
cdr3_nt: TGTGCCAGCAGTTTGGCAGGGCGGACTGAAGCTTTCTTT

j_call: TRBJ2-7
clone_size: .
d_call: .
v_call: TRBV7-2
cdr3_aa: CASSLALNYEQYF
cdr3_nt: TGTGCCAGCAGCTTAGCCCTCAACTACGAGCAGTACTTC

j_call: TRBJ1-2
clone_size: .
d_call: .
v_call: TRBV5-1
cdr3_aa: CAIPSKTGEGYTF
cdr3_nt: TGCGCCATCCCATCGAAAACGGGGGAAGGCTACACCTTC

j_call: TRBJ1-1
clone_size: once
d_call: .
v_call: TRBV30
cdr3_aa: CAWSVRGNTEAFF
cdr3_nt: TGTGCCTGGAGTGTACGGGGGAACACTGAAGCTTTCTTT

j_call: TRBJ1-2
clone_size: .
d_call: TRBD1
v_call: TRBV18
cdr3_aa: CASTDRVDGYGYTF
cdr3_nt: TGTGCCAGCACAGACAGGGTGGATGGCTATGGCTACACCTTC

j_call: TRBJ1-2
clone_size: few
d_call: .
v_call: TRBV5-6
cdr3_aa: CASSLDDVRNYGYTF
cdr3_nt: TGTGCCAGCAGCTTGGATGATGTGAGGAACTATGGCTACACCTTC

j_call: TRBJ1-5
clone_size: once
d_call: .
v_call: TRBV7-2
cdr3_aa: CASSLAYRGSNQPQHF
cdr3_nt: TGTGCCAGCAGCTTAGCTTATAGGGGGAGCAATCAGCCCCAGCATTTT

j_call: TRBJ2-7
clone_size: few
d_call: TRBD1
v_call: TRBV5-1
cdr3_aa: CASSSGQGAYEQYF
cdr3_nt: TGCGCCAGCAGCTCGGGACAGGGGGCCTACGAGCAGTACTTC

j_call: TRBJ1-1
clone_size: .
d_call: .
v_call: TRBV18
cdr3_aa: CASSQTGNTEAFF
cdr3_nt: TGTGCCAGCTCACAGACAGGGAACACTGAAGCTTTCTTT

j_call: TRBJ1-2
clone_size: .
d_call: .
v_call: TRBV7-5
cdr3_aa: CARSLGGRGDGYTF
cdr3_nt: TGTGCCAGAAGCTTAGGGGGGCGGGGGGATGGCTACACCTTC

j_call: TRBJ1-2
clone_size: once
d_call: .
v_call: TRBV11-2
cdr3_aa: CASSLDTGTGYGYTF
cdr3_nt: TGTGCCAGCAGCTTAGACACAGGGACGGGATATGGCTACACCTTC

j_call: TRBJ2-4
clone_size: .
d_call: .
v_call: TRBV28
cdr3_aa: CASSPRLTVAKNIQYF
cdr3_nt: TGTGCCAGCAGTCCCCGTCTAACAGTAGCCAAAAACATTCAGTACTTC

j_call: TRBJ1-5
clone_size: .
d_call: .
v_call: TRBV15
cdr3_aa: CATSSTSGDPQHF
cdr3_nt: TGTGCCACCAGCAGTACCTCGGGGGACCCCCAGCATTTT